These 10 T cell receptor beta chains originate from one sample sequenced in a study of identical twins. TCRdb re-analysed the 5' RACE reads in MiXCR, keeping a single row per CDR3 protein. The data hold roughly 500,000 distinct CDR3 sequences, with about 20% observed a single time. The same data also contributed to another study, on T cells expressing NK-cell markers.

The sample taken for sequencing was CD4+ T cells sorted from blood. The receptors were sampled from a woman aged 18-29 years in good health.

This clonotype was seen only once. V gene TRBV11-3 combines with J gene TRBJ1-1, with D perhaps matching TRBD1 (6 bases). This CDR3 is 12 amino acids long. CDR1 is SGHNT, CDR2 YENEEA, per germline. Between the trimmed V and J ends, which lost 2 bases and 10 bases, there was a span of 11 bases. The CDR3 here is CASSLPQGRAFF. The CDR3 bases are TGTGCCAGCAGCTTACCCCAGGGGAGAGCTTTCTTT.

The rearrangement joins TRBV9 to TRBJ2-2; perhaps TRBD2 as D (5 bases). V was cut by 0 bases and J by 4 bases, with 7 bases left in between. The CDR3 contains 14 residues. The germline gives CDR1 SGDLS, CDR2 YYNGEE. The CDR3 DNA sequence: TGTGCCAGCAGCGTAGGGGCGGGCACCGGGGAGCTGTTTTTT. Protein product: CASSVGAGTGELFF. The full variable domain, its missing parts supplied by reference TRBV9 and TRBJ2-2, is DSGVTQTPKHLITATGQRVTLRCSPRSGDLSVYWYQQSLDQGLQFLIQYYNGEERAKGNILERFSAQQFPDLHSELNLSSLELGDSALYFCASSVGAGTGELFFGEGSRLTVL.

In its sample, this clonotype was seen many times. J is TRBJ1-1 and V is TRBV11-2; 8 positions agree with TRBD1. Germline lookup yields CDR1 SGHAT and CDR2 FQNNGV. The CDR3 covers 14 residues. J lost 4 bases, V lost 6 bases, and 7 bases had no gene match. In nucleotides, the CDR3 is TGTGCCAGCAGTTTGGGGACAGGCCCCACTGAAGCTTTCTTT. It yields the protein CASSLGTGPTEAFF.

The chain is built from TRBV6-1 and TRBJ2-5; 12 bases are a match to TRBD2. V trimming: 7 bases; J trimming: 5 bases; junction bases outside the gene matches: 5. CDR3 length: 14 amino acids. Germline CDR1 is MNHNS and CDR2 is SASEGT. CDR3 region: CASTRLAGVETQYF. The CDR3 DNA follows: TGTGCCAGCACTAGACTAGCGGGAGTGGAGACCCAGTACTTC.

The chain recombines TRBV7-9 with TRBJ2-2, with D perhaps matching TRBD1 (6 bases). Germline-derived CDR1 and CDR2 are SEHNR and FQNEAQ (reference sequence). Trimming left V 7 bases short and J 6 bases short, with 18 bases between. The CDR3 consists of 15 residues. This CDR3 reads CASTPWDTEAGELFF. The DNA for the CDR3 is TGTGCCAGCACCCCCTGGGACACCGAGGCCGGGGAGCTGTTTTTT.

V gene TRBV6-5 combines with J gene TRBJ2-1; weak D call: TRBD1 (6 bases). In germline, CDR1 is MNHEY, CDR2 SVGAGI. The CDR3 is made up of 12 amino acids. The V end was cut by 5 bases, the J end by 10 bases, with 12 bases between. This CDR3 reads CASSRPGQEQFF. The CDR3 nucleotides read TGTGCCAGCAGTCGACCCGGACAGGAGCAGTTCTTC.

This clonotype was seen only a few times. The rearrangement uses TRBV7-8 and TRBJ1-1; D gene ambiguous. The CDR3 totals 14 residues. With 5 bases removed from V and 3 bases from J, the gap between germline ends came to 13 bases. Germline lookup yields CDR1 SGHVS and CDR2 FQNEAQ. CDR3 nucleotides: TGTGCCAGCAGCGCAACGAACATGTACACTGAAGCTTTCTTT. Its translation is CASSATNMYTEAFF. The full variable domain, in which reference TRBV7-8 and TRBJ1-1 provide the parts outside the CDR3, is GAGVSQSPRYKVAKRGQDVALRCDPISGHVSLFWYQQALGQGPEFLTYFQNEAQLDKSGLPSDRFFAERPEGSVSTLKIQRTQQEDSAVYLCASSATNMYTEAFFGQGTRLTVV.

This clonotype was observed a handful of times. The chain is built from TRBV30 and TRBJ2-2; unclear D gene. The germline V gene has CDR1 GTSNPN and CDR2 SVGIG (reference sequence). V was clipped by 2 bases and J by 1 base, with 17 bases between them. This CDR3 has 17 amino acids. CDR3 DNA: TGTGCCTGGAGTCAGTTTCGGAAGAGAGTGAACACCGGGGAGCTGTTTTTT. Its protein is CAWSQFRKRVNTGELFF.

This clonotype turned up a few times. The V gene is TRBV10-3, the J gene TRBJ2-7; D is possibly TRBD1 (6 bases). Trimming took off 5 bases at V and 1 base at J, with 12 bases between the two ends. From germline, CDR1 is ENHRY and CDR2 SYGVKD. The CDR3 is made up of 14 amino acids. Written as DNA, the CDR3 is TGTGCCATCAGTAAGAGTGGACAGTCCTACGAGCAGTACTTC. Protein product: CAISKSGQSYEQYF.

V is TRBV7-9 and J is TRBJ2-1; D uncertain. The CDR3 is 16 residues long. Looked up from germline, CDR1 is SEHNR and CDR2 is FQNEAQ (reference sequence). Between the trimmed V and J ends, which lost 6 bases and 7 bases, there was a span of 22 bases. In DNA, the CDR3 is TGTGCCAGCAGTTATATCGGGTTAGAGTCTCAGAATGAGCAGTTCTTC. Translated: CASSYIGLESQNEQFF.